Following are 27 T cell receptor beta chains from one sample sequenced in a study of blood T cell repertoires in COVID-19. Some clones are missing from TCRdb's copy, which holds only in-frame ones; the method was immunoSEQ multiplex PCR. The table has some 48,000 clones, about 80% seen once. Sequencing was done on a sample of peripheral blood. The receptors were sampled from a human donor in a cohort sampled during active COVID-19.

The count of this clone is one. V and J are TRBV3-1 (or the pseudogene TRBV3-2) and TRBJ1-4, with D possibly TRBD1 on 6 matching bases. Trimming shortened V by 1 base and J by 8 bases, and 14 bases separated the two germline ends. The CDR3 has 15 amino acids. From germline, CDR1 is LGHDT and CDR2 YNNKEL (reference sequence). CDR3 protein: CASSQAGDRLEKLFF. The CDR3 region has the DNA TGTGCCAGCAGCCAAGCGGGTGACAGGCTAGAAAAACTGTTTTTT.

The J gene is TRBJ2-1, the V gene TRBV19; the D gene is possibly TRBD1 (6 bases). Per germline, CDR1 LNHDA and CDR2 SQIVND (reference sequence). V was pared by 10 bases and J by 7 bases, with 20 bases between. The CDR3 has 14 residues. The CDR3 is CATLAGTPSNEQFF. The CDR3 nucleotides read TGTGCCACCCTCGCCGGGACACCCTCGAATGAGCAGTTCTTC.

The genes are TRBV19 and TRBJ1-1; D uncertain. CDR1 is LNHDA, CDR2 SQIVND, per germline (reference sequence). V was shortened by 3 bases and J by 3 bases, with 11 bases between the two germline ends. The CDR3 consists of 14 residues. The CDR3: CASSMRGGDTEAFF. CDR3 nucleotide sequence: TGTGCCAGTAGTATGCGGGGTGGGGACACTGAAGCTTTCTTT.

V is TRBV9 and J is TRBJ2-3, with 15 bases lining up with TRBD2. The CDR3 length is 21 residues. Trimming cost V 3 bases and J 3 bases; bases outside gene matches: 17. CDR1 is SGDLS, CDR2 YYNGEE, per germline. This CDR3 reads CASSGHSGTSGGLSGTDTQYF. The CDR3 DNA sequence: TGTGCCAGCAGCGGGCATTCCGGGACTAGCGGGGGGCTTTCCGGTACAGATACGCAGTATTTT.

A single count supports this clone. The CDR3 spells CASSLDRSTDTQYF. The CDR3 bases are TGTGCCAGCAGCTTGGACAGGAGCACAGATACGCAGTATTTT. The chain joins TRBV5-5 to TRBJ2-3, with D possibly being TRBD1 (5 bases). Trimming removed 0 bases at V and 0 bases at J, with 5 bases between. Germline V CDR1 and CDR2: SGHKS, YYEKEE (reference sequence). This CDR3 contains 14 residues. The whole variable domain, remainder taken from reference TRBV5-5 and TRBJ2-3, is DAGVTQSPTHLIKTRGQQVTLRCSPISGHKSVSWYQQVLGQGPQFIFQYYEKEERGRGNFPDRFSARQFPNYSSELNVNALLLGDSALYLCASSLDRSTDTQYFGPGTRLTVL.

The chain is built from TRBV2 and TRBJ1-1, with D possibly matching TRBD1 (5 bases). This CDR3 is 15 amino acids long. V lost 6 bases and J 0 bases, leaving 14 bases between the germline ends. CDR1 is SNHLY and CDR2 is FYNNEI in the germline V gene. In nucleotides, the CDR3 is TGTGCCAGCAGGGCAGGGTTGCTCTTGAACACTGAAGCTTTCTTT. It yields the protein CASRAGLLLNTEAFF.

The chain recombines TRBV9 with TRBJ2-1; 10 bases match TRBD2. This CDR3 is built from 15 residues. Germline CDR1 SGDLS, CDR2 YYNGEE. The V and J ends lost 4 bases and 2 bases, in that order; junction bases with no gene match: 3. The CDR3 loop reads CASSLSGGAYNEQFF. In DNA, the CDR3 is TGTGCCAGCAGCTTAAGCGGGGGGGCCTACAATGAGCAGTTCTTC.

The chain uses TRBV15 and TRBJ2-5; 9 nucleotides match TRBD2. Per the germline V gene, CDR1 is LNHNV and CDR2 is YYDKDF (reference sequence). The CDR3 totals 15 residues. J gave up 4 bases and V 1 base, and 4 bases lay outside the gene matches. CDR3 protein: CATSRGLAGTETQYF. The CDR3 region has the DNA TGTGCCACCAGCAGAGGGCTAGCGGGGACAGAGACCCAGTACTTC.

In DNA form, the CDR3 reads TGTGCCAGCAGCCAAGATGCAGGGGCTTACTATGGCTACACCTTC. This codes for CASSQDAGAYYGYTF. This chain uses TRBV3-1 (or the pseudogene TRBV3-2) with TRBJ1-2; tentatively, D is TRBD1 (6 bases). CDR1 LGHDT and CDR2 YNNKEL come from the germline V gene (reference sequence). Trimming removed 0 bases at V and 3 bases at J, with 11 bases between. The CDR3 is 15 residues long.

This clone occurred once. V and J are TRBV7-9 and TRBJ2-4; D is possibly TRBD2 (5 bases). The CDR3 runs 14 residues. Germline lookup yields CDR1 SEHNR and CDR2 FQNEAQ (reference sequence). V was shortened by 3 bases and J by 6 bases, with 12 bases between the two germline ends. The CDR3 sequence: CASSFEGLTNIQYF. CDR3 sequence (DNA): TGTGCCAGCAGCTTTGAGGGCCTCACAAACATTCAGTACTTC.

The chain links TRBV12-3 or TRBV12-4 to TRBJ2-7; D call uncertain. The CDR3 spans 12 residues. Trimming took off 6 bases at V and 6 bases at J, with 12 bases between the two ends. This CDR3 is CASRSRSTEQYF. CDR3 sequence (DNA): TGTGCCAGCAGAAGTAGATCCACCGAGCAGTACTTC.

CDR3 coding DNA: TGTGCCAGCAGCGCCGGGAGGTACTATGGCTACACCTTC. Translated: CASSAGRYYGYTF. The chain recombines TRBV5-8 with TRBJ1-2; D is unclear. V lost 4 bases and J 3 bases, leaving 10 bases between the germline ends. The CDR3 runs 13 residues. Per germline, CDR1 SGHTS and CDR2 YDEGEE.

This clone was observed a few times. The chain combines TRBV5-1 with TRBJ2-7; 7 positions agree with TRBD1. The CDR3 runs 13 residues. Trimming took 1 base from V and 6 from J; bases not matched to a gene: 4. CDR1 is SGHRS, CDR2 YFSETQ, per germline. This CDR3 reads CASSLRQGSEQYV. In nucleotides, the CDR3 is TGCGCCAGCAGCTTGCGACAGGGCTCCGAGCAGTACGTC.

The chain couples TRBV4-3 to TRBJ1-2, with TRBD1 as a possible D gene (5 bases). Germline V gives CDR1 LGHNA, CDR2 YSLEER. CDR3 length: 15 amino acids. Trimming cost V 0 bases and J 4 bases, with 12 bases left between them. This CDR3 is CASSQEGGWGYGYTF. CDR3 nucleotides: TGCGCCAGCAGCCAAGAGGGGGGGTGGGGCTATGGCTACACCTTC.

This chain connects TRBV18 to TRBJ1-1; D might be TRBD1 (6 bases). The ends were cut back, 1 base at V and 3 bases at J, with 15 bases in the middle. Looked up from germline, CDR1 is KGHSH and CDR2 is LQKENI. The CDR3 has 16 amino acids. The CDR3 bases are TGTGCCAGCTCACCACAGGCAGGGGTGGGGGACACTGAAGCTTTCTTT. Protein sequence: CASSPQAGVGDTEAFF.

This clone was detected a few times. The chain is built from TRBV6-6 and TRBJ1-1, with D unresolved. Deletions cut 5 bases from V and 3 bases from J, with 4 bases between. CDR1 is MNHNY and CDR2 is SVGAGI in the germline V gene (reference sequence). This CDR3 region has 11 residues. CDR3 sequence (DNA): TGTGCCAGCAGTCCTGACACTGAAGCTTTCTTT. It translates to CASSPDTEAFF.

This clone was recorded only once. This chain connects TRBV6-5 to TRBJ1-4; 7 positions agree with TRBD1. CDR1 is MNHEY, CDR2 SVGAGI, per germline. V lost 0 bases, J lost 8 bases, and 9 bases stayed unmatched. The CDR3 runs to 16 residues. This CDR3 is CASSYSPGQLAEKLFF. In nucleotides, the CDR3 is TGTGCCAGCAGTTACTCCCCGGGACAGTTAGCCGAAAAACTGTTTTTT.

The genes are TRBV10-3 and TRBJ2-3; 14 nucleotides agree with TRBD2. Germline V lookup: CDR1 ENHRY, CDR2 SYGVKD. The CDR3 loop spans 16 amino acids. V was clipped by 4 bases and J by 5 bases; unmatched bases: 5. The CDR3 nucleotides read TGTGCCATCAGTGCCGGACTAGCGGGGGGTATAGATACGCAGTATTTT. Translating gives CAISAGLAGGIDTQYF.

A single count supports this clone. The gene calls are TRBV5-6 and TRBJ1-1, with D possibly matching TRBD1 (6 bases). V gave up 5 bases and J gave up 1 base, with 12 bases separating them. From germline, CDR1 is SGHDT and CDR2 YYEEEE. The CDR3 spans 14 residues. CDR3 in amino acids: CASSRDRRNTEAFF. DNA for the CDR3: TGTGCCAGCAGTCGTGACAGGCGGAACACTGAAGCTTTCTTT.

The chain employs TRBV7-9 and TRBJ1-2; 10 bases are a match to TRBD1. This CDR3 comprises 14 residues. The germline gives CDR1 SEHNR, CDR2 FQNEAQ (reference sequence). The J segment lost 8 bases and the V segment lost 5 bases, leaving 8 bases of the junction unmatched. For the CDR3, the DNA is TGTGCCAGCAGCCCCTGGGACAGGGGATCCGGCTACACCTTC. It codes for CASSPWDRGSGYTF.

The gene calls are TRBV3-1 (or the pseudogene TRBV3-2) and TRBJ1-5; D gene unclear. V lost 0 bases, J lost 6 bases, and 9 bases lay in between. CDR3 length: 14 residues. CDR1 LGHDT and CDR2 YNNKEL come from the germline V gene (reference sequence). The CDR3 DNA sequence: TGTGCCAGCAGCCAAGATACAACCCCTCAGCCCCAGCATTTT. This translates into CASSQDTTPQPQHF.

This chain joins TRBV12-3 or TRBV12-4 and TRBJ2-3; D is uncertain. The CDR3 is 11 residues long. V lost 7 bases to trimming and J lost 6 bases, with 8 bases between them. CDR3 DNA sequence: TGTGCCAGCACCCTAAAGGATACGCAGTATTTT. It translates to CASTLKDTQYF.

This chain joins TRBV2 and TRBJ2-7; 7 positions match TRBD1. Germline-derived CDR1 and CDR2 are SNHLY and FYNNEI. The CDR3 contains 14 residues. The trim removed 5 bases at V and 0 bases at J, leaving 4 bases unmatched. The CDR3 nucleotides read TGTGCCAGCAGTTGGACAGGAAGCTCCTACGAGCAGTACGTC. Translated, it gives CASSWTGSSYEQYV.

The genes are TRBV18 and TRBJ2-4, with TRBD1 as a possible D gene (6 bases). The CDR3 sequence is 16 residues long. V lost 5 bases and J lost 0, with 14 bases in between. CDR1 KGHSH and CDR2 LQKENI come from the germline V gene. The CDR3 nucleotides read TGTGCCAGCTCAAGACAGGACTCTATAGCCAAAAACATTCAGTACTTC. Its protein product is CASSRQDSIAKNIQYF.

The rearrangement links TRBV28 to TRBJ1-5; the D gene is possibly TRBD1 (6 bases). The CDR3 loop spans 17 amino acids. CDR1 is MDHEN and CDR2 is SYDVKM in the germline V gene. V lost 6 bases, J lost 4 bases, and 22 bases lay in between. The CDR3, as DNA: TGTGCCAGCAGGCCCACAGGGCGGCGGGCACTTAATCAGCCCCAGCATTTT. Translating gives CASRPTGRRALNQPQHF.

This clone came up once. This sequence joins TRBV6-2 or TRBV6-3 and TRBJ2-4, with a weak D call TRBD1 (5 bases). The V gene lost 6 bases and the J gene lost 7 bases, with 13 bases spanning the gap. The CDR3 totals 13 residues. CDR1 and CDR2 from the germline V gene are MNHEY and SVGEGT. Written as DNA, the CDR3 is TGTGCCAGCAGCCTCGACAGTTTTAACATTCAGTACTTC. Its protein product is CASSLDSFNIQYF.

J is TRBJ2-7 and V is TRBV24-1; D possibly corresponds to TRBD2 (5 bases). Between the trimmed V and J ends, which lost 5 bases and 0 bases, there was a span of 13 bases. CDR3 length: 15 residues. Per germline, CDR1 KGHDR and CDR2 SFDVKD. The CDR3 DNA reads as TGTGCCACCAGTGGGCGGCAGGCGGGCTCCTACGAGCAGTACGTC. This translates into CATSGRQAGSYEQYV.